The rows below give T cell receptor beta chains drawn from one sample of a study of Ad26.COV2.S vaccination and SARS-CoV-2 variants. Assay used: immunoSEQ multiplex PCR; TCRdb lists only in-frame clones, some missing. This table has approximately 450,000 clones, 90% appearing once. Sequenced material: peripheral blood, taken in a trial of Ad26.COV2.S vaccine versus placebo. All receptors derive from a person aged 18-60 years who received the Ad26.COV2.S COVID-19 vaccine or a placebo. CDR3s include the opening cysteine and the closing phenylalanine or tryptophan. D genes are given only for firm matches. The size of a clone is reported for some rows only, either as once, few or many, or as a class for expanded clones.

j_call clone_size v_call d_call cdr3_aa cdr3_nt
TRBJ2-7 NA TRBV18 NA CASSPSGRNEQYF TGTGCCAGCTCACCCAGTGGAAGGAACGAGCAGTACTTC
TRBJ1-1 NA TRBV12-3/TRBV12-4 NA CASSLFENTEAFF TGTGCCAGCAGTTTATTTGAGAACACTGAAGCTTTCTTT
TRBJ2-6 NA TRBV9 NA CASSTAPWGSSGANVLTF TGTGCCAGCAGCACAGCCCCCTGGGGTTCCTCTGGGGCCAACGTCCTGACTTTC
TRBJ2-2 NA TRBV7-2 NA CASSLATESNTGELFF TGTGCCAGCAGCTTAGCCACAGAATCGAACACCGGGGAGCTGTTTTTT
TRBJ2-7 NA TRBV27 NA CASSSTRGFDEQYF TGTGCCAGCAGTTCCACTCGGGGGTTCGACGAGCAGTACTTC
TRBJ2-1 NA TRBV25-1 NA CASSGPYVYEGYNEQFF TGTGCCAGCAGTGGCCCATACGTGTACGAGGGGTACAATGAGCAGTTCTTC
TRBJ1-2 NA TRBV4-2 NA CASSQDRRVGGAKDGYTF TGTGCCAGCAGCCAAGATCGTCGAGTGGGGGGCGCAAAGGATGGCTACACCTTC
TRBJ2-5 once TRBV29-1 TRBD1 CSVILGTAQETQYF TGCAGCGTTATACTCGGGACAGCCCAAGAGACCCAGTACTTC
TRBJ2-3 NA TRBV15 TRBD2 CATSREAGDVDTQYF TGTGCCACCAGCAGAGAGGCGGGAGATGTAGATACGCAGTATTTT
TRBJ2-1 NA TRBV7-6 NA CASSLAVGDNEQFF TGTGCCAGCAGCTTAGCGGTCGGGGACAATGAGCAGTTCTTC
TRBJ2-3 NA TRBV7-9 TRBD2 CASSFTGTSFDTQYF TGTGCCAGCAGCTTTACCGGGACTAGCTTCGATACGCAGTATTTT
TRBJ1-4 NA TRBV27 NA CASSLGSLKGEKLFF TGTGCCAGCAGTTTAGGCAGCCTCAAAGGTGAAAAACTGTTTTTT
TRBJ2-3 NA TRBV4-1 NA CASSQGPGGASDTQYF TGCGCCAGCAGCCAAGGCCCAGGCGGAGCCTCAGATACGCAGTATTTT
TRBJ1-1 NA TRBV4-3 NA CASSKAGGKGSTEAFF TGCGCCAGCAGCAAGGCCGGGGGTAAGGGATCCACTGAAGCTTTCTTT
TRBJ2-3 once TRBV18 TRBD2 CASSPPGLSTDTQYF TGTGCCAGCTCCCCTCCGGGACTAAGCACAGATACGCAGTATTTT
TRBJ2-1 NA TRBV7-2 NA CASSHNSNLYYNEQFF TGTGCCAGCAGCCATAACTCAAACTTGTACTACAATGAGCAGTTCTTC
TRBJ2-7 NA TRBV27 NA CASSYSVTSYEQYF TGTGCCAGCAGTTATAGCGTTACCTCCTACGAGCAGTACTTC
TRBJ2-4 NA TRBV28 NA CASRNAENIQYF TGTGCCAGCAGAAATGCGGAAAACATTCAGTACTTC
TRBJ1-2 NA TRBV18 NA CASSLIRERSYGYTF TGTGCCAGCTCACTCATCCGGGAGCGATCCTATGGCTACACCTTC
TRBJ2-1 NA TRBV4-1 NA CASSHLGGGGASSYNEQFF TGCGCCAGCAGCCATCTAGGCGGGGGCGGAGCCAGCTCCTACAATGAGCAGTTCTTC
TRBJ2-7 NA TRBV9 NA CASSPEVSYEQYF TGTGCCAGCAGCCCCGAGGTGTCCTACGAGCAGTACTTC
TRBJ1-2 few TRBV5-4 TRBD1 CASSFLRTGVGYGYTF TGTGCCAGCAGCTTCCTCAGGACAGGAGTCGGCTATGGCTACACCTTC
TRBJ2-7 NA TRBV6-2/TRBV6-3 TRBD2 CASSKALAGYSSYEQYF TGTGCCAGCAGTAAGGCCCTAGCGGGCTACAGCTCCTACGAGCAGTACTTC
TRBJ1-6 once TRBV7-3 NA CASSLIVSSPLHF TGTGCCAGCAGCTTAATAGTTAGTTCACCCCTCCACTTT
TRBJ2-3 NA TRBV9 TRBD2 CASSSRPGLASTDTQYF TGTGCCAGCAGCTCACGTCCGGGACTAGCGAGCACAGATACGCAGTATTTT
TRBJ2-7 NA TRBV6-5 NA CASIVDLSYEQYF TGTGCCAGCATTGTCGATCTCTCCTACGAGCAGTACTTC
TRBJ2-7 NA TRBV5-4 TRBD2 CASRPSSGTVLEQYF TGTGCCAGCAGGCCTTCTAGCGGGACAGTGCTCGAGCAGTACTTC
TRBJ2-2 NA TRBV5-1 TRBD2 CASSLTSGRAATGELFF TGCGCCAGCAGCTTAACTAGCGGGAGGGCGGCCACCGGGGAGCTGTTTTTT
TRBJ1-1 NA TRBV11-2 NA CASSLSYTEAFF TGTGCCAGCAGCTTATCTTACACTGAAGCTTTCTTT
TRBJ2-7 NA TRBV24-1 NA CATSHRDRNEQYF TGTGCCACCAGTCACAGGGATCGTAACGAGCAGTACTTC
TRBJ2-7 NA TRBV5-1 TRBD2 CASSSDGLAGEGEQYF TGCGCCAGCAGCTCTGACGGACTAGCGGGAGAAGGCGAGCAGTACTTC
TRBJ2-3 NA TRBV3-1/TRBV3-2 NA CASSPSGTDTQYF TGTGCCAGCAGCCCCTCGGGCACAGATACGCAGTATTTT
TRBJ1-2 NA TRBV18 TRBD1 CASSPQGAQDGYTF TGTGCCAGCTCCCCACAGGGGGCGCAGGATGGCTACACCTTC
TRBJ1-1 NA TRBV18 NA CASSLRRRNTEAFF TGTGCCAGCTCACTTCGACGGAGAAACACTGAAGCTTTCTTT
TRBJ2-2 once TRBV9 TRBD2 CASSVGTSGSWRELFF TGTGCCAGCAGCGTAGGTACTAGCGGGAGCTGGAGGGAGCTGTTTTTT
TRBJ1-1 NA TRBV7-9 NA CASSLEGHLNTEAFF TGTGCCAGCAGCTTAGAGGGACACCTGAACACTGAAGCTTTCTTT
TRBJ1-1 NA TRBV28 TRBD1 CASSLTGVTEAFF TGTGCCAGCAGTCTGACAGGGGTCACTGAAGCTTTCTTT